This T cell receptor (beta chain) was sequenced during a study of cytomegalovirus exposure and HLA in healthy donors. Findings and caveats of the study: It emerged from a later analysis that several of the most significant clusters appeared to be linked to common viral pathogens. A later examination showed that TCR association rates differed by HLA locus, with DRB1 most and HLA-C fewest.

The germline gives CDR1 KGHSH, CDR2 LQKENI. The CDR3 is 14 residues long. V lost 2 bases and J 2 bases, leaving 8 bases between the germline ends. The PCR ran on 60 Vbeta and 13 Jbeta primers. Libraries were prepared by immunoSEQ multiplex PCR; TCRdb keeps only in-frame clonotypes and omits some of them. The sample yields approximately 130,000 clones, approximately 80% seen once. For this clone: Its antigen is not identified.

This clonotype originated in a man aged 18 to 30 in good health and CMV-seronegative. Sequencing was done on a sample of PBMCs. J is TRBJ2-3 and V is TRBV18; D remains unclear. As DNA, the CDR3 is TGTGCCAGCTCACCAGAAACTTTCACAGATACGCAGTATTTT. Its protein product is CASSPETFTDTQYF.